This entry lists 18 T cell receptor beta chains sequenced from one sample in a study of monozygotic twins with inflammatory bowel disease. One entry per CDR3 protein, without DNA, is what TCRdb gives after re-calling the 5' RACE reads. The sample table includes about 160,000 distinct CDR3 sequences. Sequencing was performed on blood. The receptors originated from a human donor with ulcerative colitis or Crohn's disease, or a healthy co-twin of an affected twin (not recorded which).

The chain joins TRBV7-2 to TRBJ2-7; TCRdb designates TRBD2, a call that cannot be tested without DNA. CDR1 and CDR2 (germline): SGHTA, FQGNSA. CDR3 length equals 15 residues. CDR3 region: CASRQRLAGIYEQYF.

The V call is TRBV7-2, the J call TRBJ1-2. The CDR3 length is 15 residues. CDR1 is SGHTA and CDR2 is FQGNSA in the germline V gene. CDR3 amino acids: CASSLGIGGNYGYTF.

The chain joins TRBV20-1 to TRBJ1-6. In germline, CDR1 is DFQATT, CDR2 SNEGSKA (reference sequence). The length of the CDR3 is 16 residues. This CDR3 reads CSATRDSGGGNSPLHF.

This chain joins TRBV25-1 and TRBJ2-2; absent DNA, TCRdb's TRBD2 call cannot be checked. Per the germline V gene, CDR1 is MGHDK and CDR2 is SYGVNS. The CDR3 length is 18 residues. CDR3 protein: CASSEFGLAETNTGELFF.

The chain links TRBV29-1 to TRBJ1-5. CDR3 size: 15 residues. CDR1 is SQVTM, CDR2 ANQGSEA, per germline. The CDR3 here is CSASDGVLGNQPQHF. Drawing the rest from reference TRBV29-1 and TRBJ1-5, the complete variable domain is SAVISQKPSRDICQRGTSLTIQCQVDSQVTMMFWYRQQPGQSLTLIATANQGSEATYESGFVIDKFPISRPNLTFSTLTVSNMSPEDSSIYLCSASDGVLGNQPQHFGDGTRLSIL.

The rearrangement uses TRBV7-9 and TRBJ2-1; the D gene TCRdb calls, TRBD2, cannot be checked with no DNA. The CDR3 length is 16 residues. Germline-derived CDR1 and CDR2 are SEHNR and FQNEAQ (reference sequence). The CDR3 sequence is CASSLARGLVFNEQFF.

V is TRBV19 and J is TRBJ2-2; TCRdb's D call of TRBD2 is untestable without DNA. This CDR3 region has 14 residues. The germline CDR1 and CDR2 sequences are LNHDA and SQIVND (reference sequence). Here the CDR3 reads CATRTTRSAGELFF.

CDR3 amino acids: CASSPGRPWGEKLFF. The chain carries TRBV7-9 and TRBJ1-4. The germline gives CDR1 SEHNR, CDR2 FQNEAQ (reference sequence). The CDR3 length is 15 residues.

This chain connects TRBV9 to TRBJ2-7; TCRdb lists TRBD1, though no DNA is available to test this call. The CDR3 has 14 amino acids. Germline CDR1 and CDR2: SGDLS and YYNGEE. This chain's CDR3 is CASSVGHRAYEQYF.

J is TRBJ2-7 and V is TRBV6-5. Germline assignment: CDR1 MNHEY and CDR2 SVGAGI. This CDR3 region has 13 residues. CDR3 region: CASSLRGRGEQYF.

This chain joins TRBV7-2 and TRBJ2-3. The CDR3 contains 12 residues. In germline, CDR1 is SGHTA, CDR2 FQGNSA. CDR3 in amino acids: CASRQYTDTQYF.

This sequence joins TRBV30 and TRBJ1-2; the TCRdb call, TRBD1, lacks DNA for checking. The V gene's germline CDR1 is GTSNPN and CDR2 SVGIG (reference sequence). The CDR3 runs to 13 residues. This CDR3 is CAWSVGQGVGYTF.

J is TRBJ2-3 and V is TRBV11-2; lacking DNA, the TRBD2 call made by TCRdb goes unchecked. The CDR3 spans 19 residues. Looked up from germline, CDR1 is SGHAT and CDR2 is FQNNGV. The CDR3 sequence is CASSPTALPGLVAIDTQYF.

The chain has TRBV28 and TRBJ2-7; the D call of TRBD2 rests on TCRdb alone, since no DNA is present to check it. This CDR3 region has 16 residues. CDR1 and CDR2 (germline): MDHEN, SYDVKM. CDR3 region: CASSLSGTSGRYEQYF.

The chain carries TRBV28 and TRBJ2-3; TCRdb's D call of TRBD1 is untestable without DNA. Per the germline V gene, CDR1 is MDHEN and CDR2 is SYDVKM. The CDR3 length is 14 residues. CDR3 region: CASSSQGSTDTQYF.

The rearrangement links TRBV20-1 to TRBJ1-5; the TCRdb call, TRBD1, lacks DNA for checking. This CDR3 spans 15 amino acids. In germline, CDR1 is DFQATT, CDR2 SNEGSKA (reference sequence). The CDR3: CSASAAGGWNQPQHF.

The chain is built from TRBV28 and TRBJ2-2; with no DNA, the TCRdb D assignment of TRBD2 cannot be verified. The germline V gene encodes CDR1 MDHEN and CDR2 SYDVKM. The CDR3 is made up of 17 amino acids. This CDR3 is CASSLYGLAENTGELFF.

The CDR3 loop is CSARGRMNTEAFF. The chain uses TRBV20-1 and TRBJ1-1. The CDR3 consists of 13 residues. CDR1 is DFQATT and CDR2 is SNEGSKA in the germline V gene (reference sequence).